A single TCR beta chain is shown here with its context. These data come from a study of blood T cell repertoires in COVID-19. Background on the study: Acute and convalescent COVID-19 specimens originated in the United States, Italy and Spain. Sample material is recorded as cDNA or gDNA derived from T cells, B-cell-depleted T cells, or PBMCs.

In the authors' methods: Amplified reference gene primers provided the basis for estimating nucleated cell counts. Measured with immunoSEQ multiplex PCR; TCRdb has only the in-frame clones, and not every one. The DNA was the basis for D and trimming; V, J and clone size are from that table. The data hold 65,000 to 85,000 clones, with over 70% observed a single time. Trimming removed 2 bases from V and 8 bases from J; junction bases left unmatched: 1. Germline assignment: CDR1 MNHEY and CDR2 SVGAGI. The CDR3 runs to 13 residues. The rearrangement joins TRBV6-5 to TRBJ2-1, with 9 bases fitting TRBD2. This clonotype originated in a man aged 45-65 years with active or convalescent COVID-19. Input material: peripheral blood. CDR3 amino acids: CASSYGGGDEQFF. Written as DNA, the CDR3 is TGTGCCAGCAGTTACGGCGGGGGGGATGAGCAGTTCTTC.